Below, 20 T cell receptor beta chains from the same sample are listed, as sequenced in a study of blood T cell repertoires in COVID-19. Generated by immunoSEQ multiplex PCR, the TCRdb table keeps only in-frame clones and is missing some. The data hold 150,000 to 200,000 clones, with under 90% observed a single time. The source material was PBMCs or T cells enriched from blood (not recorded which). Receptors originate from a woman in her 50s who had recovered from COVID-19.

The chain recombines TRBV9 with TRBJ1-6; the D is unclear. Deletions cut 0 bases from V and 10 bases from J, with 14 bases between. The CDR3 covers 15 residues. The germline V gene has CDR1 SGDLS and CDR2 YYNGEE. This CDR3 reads CASSVEGRGGSPLHF. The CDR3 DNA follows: TGTGCCAGCAGCGTAGAAGGACGCGGCGGGTCACCCCTCCACTTT.

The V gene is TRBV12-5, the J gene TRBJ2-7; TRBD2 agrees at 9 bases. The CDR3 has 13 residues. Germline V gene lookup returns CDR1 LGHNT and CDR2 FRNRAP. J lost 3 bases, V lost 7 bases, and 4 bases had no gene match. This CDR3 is CASEISGGYEQYF. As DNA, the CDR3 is TGTGCTAGTGAAATTAGCGGGGGCTACGAGCAGTACTTC.

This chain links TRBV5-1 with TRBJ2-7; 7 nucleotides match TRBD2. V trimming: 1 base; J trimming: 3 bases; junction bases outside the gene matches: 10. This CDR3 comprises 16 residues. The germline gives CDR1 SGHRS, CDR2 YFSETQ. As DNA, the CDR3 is TGCGCCAGCAGCTTGTCGGCCCAGCGGGGCCTCTACGAGCAGTACTTC. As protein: CASSLSAQRGLYEQYF.

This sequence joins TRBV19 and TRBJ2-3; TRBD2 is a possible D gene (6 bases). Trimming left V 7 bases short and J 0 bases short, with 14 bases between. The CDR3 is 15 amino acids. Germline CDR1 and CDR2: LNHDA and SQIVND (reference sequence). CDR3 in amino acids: CASKGTAPSTDTQYF. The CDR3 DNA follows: TGTGCCAGTAAAGGGACTGCACCTAGCACAGATACGCAGTATTTT.

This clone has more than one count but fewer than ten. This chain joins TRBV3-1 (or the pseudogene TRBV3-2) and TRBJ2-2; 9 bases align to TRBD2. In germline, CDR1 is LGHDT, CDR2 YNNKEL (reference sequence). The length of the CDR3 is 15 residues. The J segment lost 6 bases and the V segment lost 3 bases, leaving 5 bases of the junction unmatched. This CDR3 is CASSQGGLAPGELFF. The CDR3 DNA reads TGTGCCAGCAGCCAGGGGGGACTAGCTCCCGGGGAGCTGTTTTTT.

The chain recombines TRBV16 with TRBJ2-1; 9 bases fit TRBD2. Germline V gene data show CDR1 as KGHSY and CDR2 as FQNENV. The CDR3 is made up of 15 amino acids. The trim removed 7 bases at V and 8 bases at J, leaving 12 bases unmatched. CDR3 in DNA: TGTGCCAGCAAGCCAATAGGGACTAGCAGATATGAGCAGTTCTTC. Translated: CASKPIGTSRYEQFF.

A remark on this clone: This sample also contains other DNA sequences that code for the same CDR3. The CDR3 is CASSSHLNTEAFF. The DNA for the CDR3 is TGTGCCAGCAGCTCCCACTTGAACACTGAAGCTTTCTTT. The chain carries TRBV7-8 and TRBJ1-1; D remains unclear. Germline CDR1 and CDR2: SGHVS and FQNEAQ. V lost 4 bases and J lost 0, with 6 bases in between. This CDR3 is 13 amino acids long.

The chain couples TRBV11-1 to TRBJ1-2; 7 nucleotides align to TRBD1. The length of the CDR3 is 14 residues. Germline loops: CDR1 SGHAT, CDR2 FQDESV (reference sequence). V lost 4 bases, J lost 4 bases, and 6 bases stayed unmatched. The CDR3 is CASSSRDSFYGYTF. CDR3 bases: TGTGCCAGCAGCTCCCGGGACAGTTTCTATGGCTACACCTTC.

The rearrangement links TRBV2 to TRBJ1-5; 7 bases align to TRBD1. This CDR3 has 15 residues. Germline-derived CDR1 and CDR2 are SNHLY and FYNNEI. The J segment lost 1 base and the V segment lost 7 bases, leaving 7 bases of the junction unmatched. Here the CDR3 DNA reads TGTGCCAGCACCAAGGGACAGATCAGCAATCAGCCCCAGCATTTT. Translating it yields CASTKGQISNQPQHF.

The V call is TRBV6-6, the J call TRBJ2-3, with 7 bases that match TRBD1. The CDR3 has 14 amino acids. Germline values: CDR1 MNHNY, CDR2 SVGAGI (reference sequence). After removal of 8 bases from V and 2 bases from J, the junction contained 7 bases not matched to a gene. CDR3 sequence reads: CASWGQIHTDTQYF. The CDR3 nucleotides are TGTGCCAGCTGGGGACAGATACACACAGATACGCAGTATTTT.

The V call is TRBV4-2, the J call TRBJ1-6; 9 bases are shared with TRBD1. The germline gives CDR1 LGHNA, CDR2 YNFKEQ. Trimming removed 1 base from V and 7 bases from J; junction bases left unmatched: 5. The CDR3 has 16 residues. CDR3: CASSQAFDRGNSPLHF. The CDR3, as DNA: TGTGCCAGCAGCCAAGCATTCGACAGGGGGAATTCACCCCTCCACTTT.

CDR3 amino acids: CASSGGPDTQYF. CDR3 nucleotide sequence: TGTGCCAGCAGCGGGGGCCCAGATACGCAGTATTTT. The rearrangement links TRBV3-1 (or the pseudogene TRBV3-2) to TRBJ2-3, with a possible D match to TRBD1 (6 bases). V was shortened by 5 bases and J by 4 bases, with 7 bases between the two germline ends. Germline values: CDR1 LGHDT, CDR2 YNNKEL (reference sequence). This CDR3 region has 12 residues.

Written as DNA, the CDR3 is TGTGCCAGCAGTTCCCCGGGAGGAAGGGCTTTCTTT. Translating gives CASSSPGGRAFF. The rearrangement links TRBV12-3 or TRBV12-4 to TRBJ1-1; D unresolved. The CDR3 is 12 residues long. V was pared by 4 bases and J by 11 bases, with 14 bases between.

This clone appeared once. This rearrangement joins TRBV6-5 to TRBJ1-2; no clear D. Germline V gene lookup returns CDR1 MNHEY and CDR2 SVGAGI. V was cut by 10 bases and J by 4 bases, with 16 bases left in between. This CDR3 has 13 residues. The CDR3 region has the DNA TGTGCCAACGGACCGGGGTCCCTCTATGGCTACACCTTC. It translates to CANGPGSLYGYTF.

CDR3 in DNA: TGTGCCAGCAGCGGGAATGAGCAGTTCTTC. This sequence encodes CASSGNEQFF. This rearrangement joins TRBV2 to TRBJ2-1; D not certain. V lost 6 bases to trimming and J lost 7 bases, with 4 bases between them. The CDR3 totals 10 residues. Germline assignment: CDR1 SNHLY and CDR2 FYNNEI.

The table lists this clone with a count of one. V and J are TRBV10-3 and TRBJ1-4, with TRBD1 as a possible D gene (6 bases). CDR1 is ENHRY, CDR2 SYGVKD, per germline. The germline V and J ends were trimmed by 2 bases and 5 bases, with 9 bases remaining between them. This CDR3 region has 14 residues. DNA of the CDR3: TGTGCCATCAGTGAGGGGACACGGAATGAAAAACTGTTTTTT. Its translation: CAISEGTRNEKLFF.

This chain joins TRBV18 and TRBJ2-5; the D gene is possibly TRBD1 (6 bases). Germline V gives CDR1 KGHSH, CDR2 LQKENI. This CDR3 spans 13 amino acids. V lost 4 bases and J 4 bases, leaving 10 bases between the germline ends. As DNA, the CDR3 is TGTGCCAGCTCACAGGCAGGGGCAGAGACCCAGTACTTC. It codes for CASSQAGAETQYF.

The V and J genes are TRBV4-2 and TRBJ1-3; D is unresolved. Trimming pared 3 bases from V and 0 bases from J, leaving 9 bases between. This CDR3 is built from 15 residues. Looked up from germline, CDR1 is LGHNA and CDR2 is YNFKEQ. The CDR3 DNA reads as TGTGCCAGCAGCCATGTCTCCTACTCTGGAAACACCATATATTTT. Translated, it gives CASSHVSYSGNTIYF.

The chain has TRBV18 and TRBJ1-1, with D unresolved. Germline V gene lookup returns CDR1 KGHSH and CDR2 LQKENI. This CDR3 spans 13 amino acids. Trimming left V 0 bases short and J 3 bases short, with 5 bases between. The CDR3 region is CASSPPGYTEAFF. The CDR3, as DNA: TGTGCCAGCTCACCACCCGGTTACACTGAAGCTTTCTTT.

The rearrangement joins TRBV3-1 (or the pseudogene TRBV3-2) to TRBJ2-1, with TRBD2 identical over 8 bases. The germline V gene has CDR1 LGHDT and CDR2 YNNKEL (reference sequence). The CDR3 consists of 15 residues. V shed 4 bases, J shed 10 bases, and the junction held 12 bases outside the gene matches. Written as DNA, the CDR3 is TGTGCCAGCAGCCGCACTGCGCTGACTAGCGCAGAGCAGTTCTTC. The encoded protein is CASSRTALTSAEQFF.